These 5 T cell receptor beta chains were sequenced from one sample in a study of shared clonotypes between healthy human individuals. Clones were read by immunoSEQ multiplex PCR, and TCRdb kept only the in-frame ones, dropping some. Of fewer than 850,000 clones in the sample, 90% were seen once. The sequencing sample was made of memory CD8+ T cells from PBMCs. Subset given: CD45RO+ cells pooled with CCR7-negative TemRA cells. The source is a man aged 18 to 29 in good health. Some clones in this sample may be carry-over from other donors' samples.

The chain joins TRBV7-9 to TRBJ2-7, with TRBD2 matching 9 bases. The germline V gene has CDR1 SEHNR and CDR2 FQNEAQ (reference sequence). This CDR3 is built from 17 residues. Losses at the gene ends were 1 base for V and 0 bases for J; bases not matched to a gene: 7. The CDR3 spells CASSLGSPSGNSYEQYF. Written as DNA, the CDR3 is TGTGCCAGCAGCTTAGGGTCGCCTAGCGGGAACTCCTACGAGCAGTACTTC. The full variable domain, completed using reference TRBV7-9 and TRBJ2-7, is DTGVSQNPRHKITKRGQNVTFRCDPISEHNRLYWYRQTLGQGPEFLTYFQNEAQLEKSRLLSDRFSAERPKGSFSTLEIQRTEQGDSAMYLCASSLGSPSGNSYEQYFGPGTRLTVT.

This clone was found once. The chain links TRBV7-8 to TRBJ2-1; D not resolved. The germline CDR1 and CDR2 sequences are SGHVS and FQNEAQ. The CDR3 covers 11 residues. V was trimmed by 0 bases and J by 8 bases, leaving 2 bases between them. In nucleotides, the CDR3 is TGTGCCAGCAGCTTAGCCCATGAGCAGTTCTTC. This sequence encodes CASSLAHEQFF.

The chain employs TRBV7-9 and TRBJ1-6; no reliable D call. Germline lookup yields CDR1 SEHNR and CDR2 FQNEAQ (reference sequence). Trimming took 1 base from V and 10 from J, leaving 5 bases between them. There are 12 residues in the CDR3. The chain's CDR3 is CASSLVWSPLHF. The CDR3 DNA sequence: TGTGCCAGCAGCTTAGTCTGGTCACCCCTCCACTTT.

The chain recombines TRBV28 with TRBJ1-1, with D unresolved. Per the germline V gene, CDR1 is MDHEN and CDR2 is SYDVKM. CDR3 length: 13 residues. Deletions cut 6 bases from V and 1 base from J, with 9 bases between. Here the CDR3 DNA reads TGTGCCAGCAGCCTCCTCTGGAACACTGAAGCTTTCTTT. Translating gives CASSLLWNTEAFF.

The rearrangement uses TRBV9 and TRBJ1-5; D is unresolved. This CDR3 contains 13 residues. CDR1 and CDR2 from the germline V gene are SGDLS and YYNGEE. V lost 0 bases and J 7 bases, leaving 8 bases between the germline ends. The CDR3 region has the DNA TGTGCCAGCAGCGTAGGGGATAGACAGCCCCAGCATTTT. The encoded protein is CASSVGDRQPQHF.